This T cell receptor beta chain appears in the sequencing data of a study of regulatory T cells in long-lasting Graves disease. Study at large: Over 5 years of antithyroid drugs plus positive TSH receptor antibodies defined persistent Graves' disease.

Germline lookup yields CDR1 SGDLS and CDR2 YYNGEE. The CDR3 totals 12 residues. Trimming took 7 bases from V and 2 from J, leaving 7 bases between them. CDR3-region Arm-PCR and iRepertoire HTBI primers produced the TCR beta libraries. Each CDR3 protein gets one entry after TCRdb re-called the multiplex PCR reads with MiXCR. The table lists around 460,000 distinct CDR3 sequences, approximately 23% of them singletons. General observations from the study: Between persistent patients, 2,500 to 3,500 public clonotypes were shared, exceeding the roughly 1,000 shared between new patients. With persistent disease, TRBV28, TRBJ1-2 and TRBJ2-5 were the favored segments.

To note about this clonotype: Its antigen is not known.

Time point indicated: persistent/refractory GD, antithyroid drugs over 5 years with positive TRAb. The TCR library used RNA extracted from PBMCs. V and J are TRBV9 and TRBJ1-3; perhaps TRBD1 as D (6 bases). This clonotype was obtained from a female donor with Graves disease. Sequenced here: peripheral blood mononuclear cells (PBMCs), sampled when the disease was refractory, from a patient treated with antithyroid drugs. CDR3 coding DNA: TGTGCCAGCGGGGGGCCTGGAAACACCATATATTTT. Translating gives CASGGPGNTIYF.